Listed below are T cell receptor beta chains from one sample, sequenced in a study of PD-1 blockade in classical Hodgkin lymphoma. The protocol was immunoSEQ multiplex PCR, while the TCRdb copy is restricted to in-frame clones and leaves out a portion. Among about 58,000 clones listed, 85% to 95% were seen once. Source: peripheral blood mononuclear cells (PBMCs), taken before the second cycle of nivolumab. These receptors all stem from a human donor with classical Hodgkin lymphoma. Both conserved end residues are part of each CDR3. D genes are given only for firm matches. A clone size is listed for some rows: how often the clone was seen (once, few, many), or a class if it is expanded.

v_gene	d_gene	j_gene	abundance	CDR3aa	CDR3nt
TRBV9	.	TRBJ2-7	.	CASSVESSWSEQYF	TGTGCCAGCAGCGTAGAATCCTCCTGGAGCGAGCAGTACTTC
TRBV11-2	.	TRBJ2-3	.	CASSPHGSASRPTDTQYF	TGTGCCAGCAGCCCCCATGGATCAGCGAGCCGTCCCACAGATACGCAGTATTTT
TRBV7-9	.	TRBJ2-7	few	CASSSNRAPGEQYF	TGTGCCAGCAGCTCCAACAGGGCTCCGGGGGAGCAGTACTTC
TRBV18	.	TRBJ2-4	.	CASSPDPGAKNIQYF	TGTGCCAGCTCACCAGACCCTGGGGCAAAAAACATTCAGTACTTC
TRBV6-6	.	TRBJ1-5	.	CASNQGGVNQPQHF	TGTGCCAGCAACCAGGGCGGGGTCAATCAGCCCCAGCATTTT
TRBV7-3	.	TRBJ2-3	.	CASSLDISTDTQYF	TGTGCCAGCAGCTTAGACATCAGCACAGATACGCAGTATTTT
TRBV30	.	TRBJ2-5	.	CAWGFVGRETQYF	TGTGCCTGGGGCTTTGTCGGGAGAGAGACCCAGTACTTC
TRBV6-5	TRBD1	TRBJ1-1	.	CASSLRGTEAFF	TGTGCCAGCAGTCTCAGGGGGACTGAAGCTTTCTTT
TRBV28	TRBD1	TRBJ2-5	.	CASSTGQGPQETQYF	TGTGCCAGCAGTACAGGACAGGGGCCCCAAGAGACCCAGTACTTC
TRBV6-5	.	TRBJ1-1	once	CASNLGRTEAFF	TGTGCCAGCAACCTGGGTAGAACTGAAGCTTTCTTT
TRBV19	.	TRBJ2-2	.	CASSISVQLLGELFF	TGTGCCAGTAGTATCTCTGTCCAGTTACTCGGGGAGCTGTTTTTT
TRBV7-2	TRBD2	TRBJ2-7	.	CASSTRTSGSYEQYF	TGTGCCAGCAGCACCCGGACTAGCGGTTCCTACGAGCAGTACTTC
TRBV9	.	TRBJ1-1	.	CASSVAQVAEAFF	TGTGCCAGCAGCGTAGCACAGGTCGCTGAAGCTTTCTTT
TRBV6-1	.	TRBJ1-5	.	CATESGVWSNQPQHF	TGTGCCACTGAGTCAGGGGTTTGGAGCAATCAGCCCCAGCATTTT
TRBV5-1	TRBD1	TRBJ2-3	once	CASSSGGRPSTDTQYF	TGCGCCAGCAGCTCAGGGGGCCGGCCTAGCACAGATACGCAGTATTTT
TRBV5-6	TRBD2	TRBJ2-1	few	CASSLGLASNEQFF	TGTGCCAGCAGCTTGGGACTAGCCTCAAATGAGCAGTTCTTC
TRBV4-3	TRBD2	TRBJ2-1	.	CASSQESGIGNEQFF	TGCGCCAGCAGCCAGGAAAGCGGGATCGGCAATGAGCAGTTCTTC
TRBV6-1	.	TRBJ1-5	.	CASSWGHSLGQPQHF	TGTGCCAGCAGTTGGGGACATTCCTTGGGACAGCCCCAGCATTTT
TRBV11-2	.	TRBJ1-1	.	CASSLHLNTEAFF	TGTGCCAGCAGCCTCCACTTGAACACTGAAGCTTTCTTT
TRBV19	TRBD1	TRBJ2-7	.	CASSLDRGDYEQYF	TGTGCCAGTAGTCTCGACAGGGGAGACTACGAGCAGTACTTC
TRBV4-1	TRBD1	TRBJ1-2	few	CASSQEAAGTAYGYTF	TGCGCCAGCAGCCAAGAGGCAGCCGGGACAGCCTATGGCTACACCTTC
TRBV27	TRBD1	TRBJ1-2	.	CASGTGRYGYTF	TGTGCCAGCGGGACAGGGCGATATGGCTACACCTTC
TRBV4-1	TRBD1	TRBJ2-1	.	CASSQGTGLNEQFF	TGCGCCAGCAGCCAGGGGACAGGCCTCAATGAGCAGTTCTTC
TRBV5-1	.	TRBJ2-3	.	CASSLSTDTQYF	TGCGCCAGCAGCTTGAGCACAGATACGCAGTATTTT
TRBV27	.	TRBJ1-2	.	CASFRAGYPNYGYTF	TGTGCCAGCTTCAGGGCCGGATACCCTAACTATGGCTACACCTTC
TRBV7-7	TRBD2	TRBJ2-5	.	CASSSPGGAQYF	TGTGCCAGCAGCTCGCCCGGGGGGGCCCAGTACTTC
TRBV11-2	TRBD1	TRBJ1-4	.	CASSLAGGTGREKLFF	TGTGCCAGCAGCTTAGCGGGGGGGACAGGTCGTGAAAAACTGTTTTTT
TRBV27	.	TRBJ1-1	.	CASSLAGAAAEAFF	TGTGCCAGCAGTTTAGCAGGGGCGGCCGCTGAAGCTTTCTTT
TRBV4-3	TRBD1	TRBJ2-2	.	CASSQVTGWFAGELFF	TGCGCCAGCAGCCAAGTGACAGGGTGGTTTGCCGGGGAGCTGTTTTTT
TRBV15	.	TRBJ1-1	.	CATSNHEGRGRTEAFF	TGTGCCACCAGCAATCATGAAGGGAGGGGACGCACTGAAGCTTTCTTT
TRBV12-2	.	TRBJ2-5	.	CASRLEVRGSEETQYF	TGTGCAAGTCGCTTAGAGGTCAGGGGGTCGGAAGAGACCCAGTACTTC
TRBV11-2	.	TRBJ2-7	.	CASSLDAGPSYEQYF	TGTGCCAGCAGCTTAGATGCTGGGCCTTCCTACGAGCAGTACTTC
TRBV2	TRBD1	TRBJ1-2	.	CASSERGRPPAWDGYTF	TGTGCCAGCAGTGAAAGGGGGCGACCGCCTGCATGGGATGGCTACACCTTC
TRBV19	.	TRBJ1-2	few	CASTKTNRDNYGYTF	TGTGCCAGTACCAAAACCAACCGGGACAACTATGGCTACACCTTC
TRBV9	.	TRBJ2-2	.	CASSVGRADTGELFF	TGTGCCAGCAGCGTAGGCAGGGCCGACACCGGGGAGCTGTTTTTT
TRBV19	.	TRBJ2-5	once	CASKARETQYF	TGTGCCAGTAAGGCAAGAGAGACCCAGTACTTC
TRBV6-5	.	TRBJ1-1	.	CASSMRNTEAFF	TGTGCCAGCAGTATGAGGAACACTGAAGCTTTCTTT
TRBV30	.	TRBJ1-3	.	CAWSGSGGAHPSYF	TGTGCCTGGAGTGGCTCGGGCGGGGCCCACCCCTCATATTTT
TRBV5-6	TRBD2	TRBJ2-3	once	CASSLTSGDPDTQYF	TGTGCCAGCAGCTTGACTAGCGGGGACCCAGATACGCAGTATTTT
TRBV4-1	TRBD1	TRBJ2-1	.	CASSQERGTVYNEQFF	TGCGCCAGCAGCCAAGAAAGGGGGACAGTCTACAATGAGCAGTTCTTC
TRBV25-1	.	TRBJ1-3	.	CASSEDKAGNTIYF	TGTGCCAGCAGTGAGGACAAGGCTGGAAACACCATATATTTT
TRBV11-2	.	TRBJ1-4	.	CASSLGYADEKLFF	TGTGCCAGCAGCTTAGGCTATGCGGATGAAAAACTGTTTTTT
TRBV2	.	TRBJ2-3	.	CASRQKSSSTDTQYF	TGTGCCAGCAGACAGAAGAGTTCTAGCACAGATACGCAGTATTTT
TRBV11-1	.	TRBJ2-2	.	CASSLRGYVAGELFF	TGTGCCAGCAGCTTACGTGGTTACGTGGCAGGGGAGCTGTTTTTT
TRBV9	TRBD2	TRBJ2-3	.	CASSVTSGTSDPGTQYF	TGTGCCAGCAGCGTGACTAGCGGGACCTCTGATCCTGGTACGCAGTATTTT
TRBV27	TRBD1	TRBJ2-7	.	CASRGPGQTYYEQYF	TGTGCCAGCAGAGGCCCGGGACAGACATACTACGAGCAGTACTTC
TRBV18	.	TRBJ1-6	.	CASSPGADNSPLHF	TGTGCCAGCTCACCTGGAGCCGATAATTCACCCCTCCACTTT
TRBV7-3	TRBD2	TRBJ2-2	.	CASSLMASGSSGELFF	TGTGCCAGCAGCTTAATGGCTAGCGGGAGCTCCGGGGAGCTGTTTTTT